The clone carrying this T cell receptor (beta chain) was seen a handful of times. This entry comes from a study of T-cell reconstitution after alpha-beta-depleted transplantation in children. Unique molecular identifiers were incorporated into the prepared TCRbeta library. TCRdb used MiXCR to reprocess the PCR reads, holding one entry per CDR3 protein. The sample records just over 350,000 distinct CDR3 sequences, about an eighth being singletons. This CDR3 region has 14 residues. Germline-derived CDR1 and CDR2 are DFQATT and SNEGSKA (reference sequence). The V gene lost 6 bases and the J gene lost 0 bases, with 14 bases spanning the gap.

Specimen: PBMCs, collected from the stem cell graft. The source of this sequence is a human donor who donated a stem cell graft to a child with Fanconi anemia. The rearrangement uses TRBV20-1 and TRBJ1-1; no reliable D call. The CDR3 sequence: CSALVGPMNTEAFF. As DNA, the CDR3 is TGCAGTGCCCTCGTCGGGCCCATGAACACTGAAGCTTTCTTT.